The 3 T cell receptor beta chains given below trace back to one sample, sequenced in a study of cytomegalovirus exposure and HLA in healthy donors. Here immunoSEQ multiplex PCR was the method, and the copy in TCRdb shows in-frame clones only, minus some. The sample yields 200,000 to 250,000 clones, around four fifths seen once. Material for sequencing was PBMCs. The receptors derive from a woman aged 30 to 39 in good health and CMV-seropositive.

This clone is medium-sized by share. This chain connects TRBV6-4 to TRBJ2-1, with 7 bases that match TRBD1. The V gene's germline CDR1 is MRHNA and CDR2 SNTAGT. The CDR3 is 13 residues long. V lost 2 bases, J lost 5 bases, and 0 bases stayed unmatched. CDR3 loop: CASSDRGHNEQFF. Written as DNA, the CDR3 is TGTGCCAGCAGTGACAGGGGGCACAATGAGCAGTTCTTC.

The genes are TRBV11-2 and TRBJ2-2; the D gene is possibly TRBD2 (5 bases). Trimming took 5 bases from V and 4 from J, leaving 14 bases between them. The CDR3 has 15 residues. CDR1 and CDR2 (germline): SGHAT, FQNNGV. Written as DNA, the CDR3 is TGTGCCAGCAGCCCGAGCGGTTACTTCACCGGGGAGCTGTTTTTT. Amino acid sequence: CASSPSGYFTGELFF.

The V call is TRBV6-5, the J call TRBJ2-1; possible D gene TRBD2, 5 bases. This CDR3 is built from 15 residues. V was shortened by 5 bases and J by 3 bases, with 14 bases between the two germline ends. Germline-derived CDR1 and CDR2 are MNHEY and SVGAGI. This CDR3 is CASSHRGFIYNEQFF. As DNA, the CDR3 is TGTGCCAGCAGTCATCGCGGGTTTATCTACAATGAGCAGTTCTTC.